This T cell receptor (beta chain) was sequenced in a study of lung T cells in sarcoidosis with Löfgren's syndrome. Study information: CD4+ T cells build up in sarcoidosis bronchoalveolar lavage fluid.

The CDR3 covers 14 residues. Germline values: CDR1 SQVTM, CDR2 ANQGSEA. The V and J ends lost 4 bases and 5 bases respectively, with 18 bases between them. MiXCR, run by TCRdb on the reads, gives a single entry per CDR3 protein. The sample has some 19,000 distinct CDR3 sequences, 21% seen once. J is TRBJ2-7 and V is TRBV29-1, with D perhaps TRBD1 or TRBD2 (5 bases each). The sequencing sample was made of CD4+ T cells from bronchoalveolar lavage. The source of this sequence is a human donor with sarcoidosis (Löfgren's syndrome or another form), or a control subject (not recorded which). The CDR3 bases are TGCAGCGTTGCGGTTCAAGGGGAGATCGACGAGCAGTACTTC. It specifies CSVAVQGEIDEQYF.